The 11 T cell receptor beta chains reported below all come from one sample, sequenced in a study of shared clonotypes between healthy human individuals. CD45RO-negative CD8 cells positively selected for CCR7 made up the naive population, which excluded terminally differentiated effector memory CD45RA+ cells. The method was immunoSEQ multiplex PCR; TCRdb's version includes in-frame clones alone and lacks a portion of them. The sample has about 2.1 million clones, under 95% seen once; the top ten hold roughly 1.8%. The sequenced sample was naive CD8+ T cells from PBMCs. The receptors originated from a man between 18 and 29 years old in good health. Some clones in this sample may be carry-over from other donors' samples.

The chain employs TRBV6-5 and TRBJ2-7, with 7 bases identical to TRBD1. The CDR3 consists of 14 residues. In germline, CDR1 is MNHEY, CDR2 SVGAGI. V lost 7 bases, J lost 2 bases, and 8 bases stayed unmatched. In DNA, the CDR3 is TGTGCCAGCAACCCGGGACAGCCCGCCTACGAGCAGTACTTC. It translates to CASNPGQPAYEQYF.

Worth noting for this clone: In the same sample, other DNA sequences code for this CDR3. CDR3 region: CASSLGVGYEQYF. In DNA, the CDR3 is TGTGCCAGCAGCTTAGGGGTGGGGTACGAGCAGTACTTC. This chain uses TRBV7-8 with TRBJ2-7; the D is unclear. The CDR3 has 13 residues. Germline assignment: CDR1 SGHVS and CDR2 FQNEAQ. Trimming took off 1 base at V and 4 bases at J, with 8 bases between the two ends.

The chain employs TRBV7-2 and TRBJ1-1, with TRBD1 matching over 7 bases. The V segment lost 7 bases and the J segment 1 base; nucleotides outside the gene matches: 6. The CDR3 totals 14 residues. Germline CDR1 SGHTA, CDR2 FQGNSA. In DNA, the CDR3 is TGTGCCAGCATACCTCGGACAGGGAACACTGAAGCTTTCTTT. Translated, it gives CASIPRTGNTEAFF.

The rearrangement joins TRBV28 to TRBJ2-2, with D maybe TRBD1 (7 bases). V gave up 2 bases and J gave up 2 bases, with 9 bases separating them. From germline, CDR1 is MDHEN and CDR2 SYDVKM. The CDR3 covers 15 residues. The CDR3 sequence: CASSLQGGNTGELFF. CDR3 nucleotide sequence: TGTGCCAGCAGTTTACAGGGGGGTAACACCGGGGAGCTGTTTTTT.

This clone was seen a handful of times. The chain joins TRBV5-1 to TRBJ1-1; D perhaps matches TRBD1 (5 bases). This CDR3 has 14 amino acids. Germline V gene sequence: CDR1 SGHRS, CDR2 YFSETQ. The V and J ends lost 1 base and 4 bases respectively, with 11 bases between them. The CDR3 loop reads CASSLRGTGTEAFF. CDR3 DNA: TGCGCCAGCAGCTTGCGAGGGACGGGCACTGAAGCTTTCTTT.

This clone came up many times. In the same sample, other DNA sequences code for this CDR3. The chain joins TRBV9 to TRBJ2-7; D may correspond to TRBD1 or TRBD2 (5 bases each). CDR1 is SGDLS, CDR2 YYNGEE, per germline. CDR3 length: 13 residues. The V end was cut by 3 bases, the J end by 2 bases, with 9 bases between. The CDR3, as DNA: TGTGCCAGCAGCGGTCAGGGACCCTACGAGCAGTACTTC. Protein sequence: CASSGQGPYEQYF. Filled out from reference TRBV9 and TRBJ2-7, the complete variable domain reads DSGVTQTPKHLITATGQRVTLRCSPRSGDLSVYWYQQSLDQGLQFLIQYYNGEERAKGNILERFSAQQFPDLHSELNLSSLELGDSALYFCASSGQGPYEQYFGPGTRLTVT.

The rearrangement uses TRBV4-1 and TRBJ2-7, with 12 bases matching TRBD2. V was pared by 4 bases and J by 1 base, with 14 bases of the junction left unmatched. Germline V CDR1 and CDR2: MGHRA, YSYEKL. This CDR3 spans 19 amino acids. Here the CDR3 reads CASSPVRLAGGPTSYEQYF. The CDR3 DNA follows: TGCGCCAGCAGCCCCGTCCGGCTAGCGGGAGGGCCGACATCCTACGAGCAGTACTTC.

The chain combines TRBV13 with TRBJ1-3; tentatively, D is TRBD1 (6 bases). CDR1 and CDR2 from the germline V gene are PRHDT and FYEKMQ (reference sequence). The CDR3 runs to 18 residues. V gave up 4 bases and J gave up 0 bases, with 19 bases separating them. CDR3 nucleotides: TGTGCCAGCAGCTCGCGACAGGCAGGAACGGTCTCTGGAAACACCATATATTTT. It specifies CASSSRQAGTVSGNTIYF.

The CDR3 protein is CASSRNTEAFF. DNA of the CDR3: TGTGCCAGTAGTAGGAACACTGAAGCTTTCTTT. The gene calls are TRBV19 and TRBJ1-1, with unresolved D. This CDR3 has 11 residues. From germline, CDR1 is LNHDA and CDR2 SQIVND (reference sequence). Trimming cost V 4 bases and J 1 base, with 1 base left between them.

This clone was detected only once. V and J are TRBV10-3 and TRBJ1-1; D gene unclear. The CDR3 runs 14 residues. V was cut by 3 bases and J by 4 bases, with 12 bases left in between. CDR1 and CDR2 from the germline V gene are ENHRY and SYGVKD. CDR3 coding DNA: TGTGCCATCAGTGAATCGGTGTCGAGCACTGAAGCTTTCTTT. Its translation: CAISESVSSTEAFF.

The chain combines TRBV10-3 with TRBJ2-1, with 7 nucleotides matching TRBD1. CDR1 and CDR2 from the germline V gene are ENHRY and SYGVKD. The CDR3 runs to 16 residues. The trim removed 4 bases at V and 8 bases at J, leaving 14 bases unmatched. The CDR3 loop is CAISAQTGLDGDEQFF. As DNA, the CDR3 is TGTGCCATCAGTGCCCAGACAGGGTTAGATGGCGATGAGCAGTTCTTC.